Listed below are T cell receptor beta chains from one sample, sequenced in a study of T-cell reconstitution after alpha-beta-depleted transplantation in children. MiXCR was run by TCRdb on the PCR reads, yielding one entry per CDR3 protein. The sample yields around 420,000 distinct CDR3 sequences, around 16% seen once. The sample was PBMCs, mostly from graft donor cells, taken 360 days after TCRalphabeta/CD19-depleted stem cell transplant. The receptors originated from a boy less than two years old who had a stem cell transplant for Wiskott-Aldrich syndrome, so the T cells may come from the graft donor. The CDR3 runs from the conserved cysteine through the conserved F or W. A D gene is named only where the DNA matches it firmly. Clone size is not always given. Where it is, it says once, few, many or a class for expanded clones.

clone_size	v_call	j_call	d_call	cdr3_nt	cdr3_aa
.	TRBV3-1	TRBJ1-2	.	TGTGCCAGCAGCCAAGATGGGGCGTGGGGCTACACCTTC	CASSQDGAWGYTF
.	TRBV21-1	TRBJ2-1	.	TGTGCCAGCAGCAAAATTGCGGGAGGGGGAAATATATACAATGAGCAGTTCTTC	CASSKIAGGGNIYNEQFF
few	TRBV7-6	TRBJ2-2	.	TGTGCCAGCAGCTTCCCCCGGGACAAGTACACCGGGGAGCTGTTTTTT	CASSFPRDKYTGELFF
few	TRBV9	TRBJ1-2	.	TGTGCCAGCGGAGGAAACACGGGCTACACCTTC	CASGGNTGYTF
few	TRBV10-3	TRBJ1-6	TRBD1	TGTGCCATATCCCGGGACAGGGATAATTCACCCCTCCACTTT	CAISRDRDNSPLHF
.	TRBV19	TRBJ2-1	TRBD1	TGTGCCAGTAGTAGTCGACAGGGTACCCGATACAATGAGCAGTTCTTC	CASSSRQGTRYNEQFF
few	TRBV28	TRBJ2-3	TRBD1	TGTGCCAGCAGTTTCCCTGACAGGGGTACGCAGTATTTT	CASSFPDRGTQYF
few	TRBV6-5	TRBJ2-1	.	TGTGCCAGCAGTTGGTCTAGCGCCTACAATGAGCAGTTCTTC	CASSWSSAYNEQFF
few	TRBV5-1	TRBJ2-5	TRBD2	TGCGCCAGCAGCTTGGACCGGACTAGCGGGCAATTGAAGACCCAGTACTTC	CASSLDRTSGQLKTQYF
few	TRBV27	TRBJ2-7	TRBD2	TGTGCCAGCGGACTAGCGGGATCTACCTACGAGCAGTACTTC	CASGLAGSTYEQYF
.	TRBV2	TRBJ2-5	.	TGTGCCAGCGTCCGAAAACCGTACCAAGAGACCCAGTACTTC	CASVRKPYQETQYF
few	TRBV2	TRBJ2-2	.	TGTGCCAGCAGGGTCAGGGATTGGACCGGGGAGCTGTTTTTT	CASRVRDWTGELFF
.	TRBV4-2	TRBJ2-4	.	TGTGCCAGCAGCCAAGGTGTGGGGGCCGCGATTCAGTACTTC	CASSQGVGAAIQYF
.	TRBV24-1	TRBJ2-2	.	TGTGCCATCTCTCGGGGGCCCACCGGGGAGCTGTTTTTT	CAISRGPTGELFF
few	TRBV12-3/TRBV12-4	TRBJ2-5	TRBD1	TGTGCCAGCAGCCCCTCTACAGGGGTCGAGACCCAGTACTTC	CASSPSTGVETQYF
many	TRBV12-3/TRBV12-4	TRBJ2-3	TRBD1	TGTGCCAGCAGTGTCGGACAGGGGGCAAAGGATACGCAGTATTTT	CASSVGQGAKDTQYF
.	TRBV24-1	TRBJ2-2	TRBD2	TGTGCCACAGCTAGCGGGGGGTCCCACACCGGGGAGCTGTTTTTT	CATASGGSHTGELFF
many	TRBV12-3/TRBV12-4	TRBJ2-1	.	TGTGCCAGCAGTCCAATTTTCTCCTACAATGAGCAGTTCTTC	CASSPIFSYNEQFF
few	TRBV20-1	TRBJ2-5	TRBD2	TGCTGTGCTAGTTCGGGACTAGCGGGTCCTAATCAAGAGACCCAGTACTTC	CCASSGLAGPNQETQYF
many	TRBV6-6	TRBJ2-7	TRBD1	TGTGCCAGTACACCGGGACAGGGGGTATACGAGCAGTACTTC	CASTPGQGVYEQYF
few	TRBV18	TRBJ2-4	.	TGTGCCAGCTCACCAAAGGCCCTAGAAAACATTCAGTACTTC	CASSPKALENIQYF
.	TRBV5-1	TRBJ2-5	TRBD2	TGCGCCAGCAGCTTCAGCGGGAGCAAAGAGACCCAGTACTTC	CASSFSGSKETQYF
many	TRBV12-3/TRBV12-4	TRBJ1-4	.	TGTGCCAGCAGTTTTTACCGCGGGACCACCGGAGAAAAACTGTTTTTT	CASSFYRGTTGEKLFF
few	TRBV7-9	TRBJ1-1	.	TGTGCCAGCAGCCCCCGCCGGGGGGCCGACACTGAAGCTTTCTTT	CASSPRRGADTEAFF
few	TRBV7-9	TRBJ2-1	TRBD2	TGTGCCAGCAGCTTACGGCGGGGGTACTCCTACAATGAGCAGTTCTTC	CASSLRRGYSYNEQFF
.	TRBV4-3	TRBJ1-2	.	TGCGCCAGCAGCCAAGGAATTGCTAACTATGGCTACACCTTC	CASSQGIANYGYTF
few	TRBV7-2	TRBJ2-7	.	TGTGCCAGCAGCTTGAATCTCGCAGGGAGTGACGAGCAGTACTTC	CASSLNLAGSDEQYF
.	TRBV20-1	TRBJ2-5	.	TGCAGTGCTAGAGCCGACGTACAAGAGACCCAGTACTTC	CSARADVQETQYF
.	TRBV28	TRBJ2-7	TRBD2	TGTGCCAGCAGTTCACTAGCGGGGGCCCGGGGCTACGAGCAGTACTTC	CASSSLAGARGYEQYF
few	TRBV4-2	TRBJ2-1	.	TGTGCCAGCAGCCAACGCATAGGTCATTACAATGAGCAGTTCTTC	CASSQRIGHYNEQFF
few	TRBV28	TRBJ2-7	.	TGTGCCAGCAGTCCCCGGGGATTGTGGGGCTCCTACGAGCAGTACTTC	CASSPRGLWGSYEQYF
.	TRBV4-3	TRBJ2-5	.	TGCGCCAGCAGCCAAGTAGGGGCGCAAGAGACCCAGTACTTC	CASSQVGAQETQYF
.	TRBV20-1	TRBJ1-1	.	TGCAGTGCTAGAGATACTATGCGGCGGAACACTGAAGCTTTCTTT	CSARDTMRRNTEAFF
.	TRBV6-1	TRBJ2-5	.	TGTGCCAGCAGCAGTCTAAGTGTTCAAGAGACCCAGTACTTC	CASSSLSVQETQYF
.	TRBV9	TRBJ2-5	.	TGTGCCAGCACCCCCGAGTCCCGGGGAGAGACCCAGTACTTC	CASTPESRGETQYF
.	TRBV15	TRBJ2-3	.	TGTGCCACCAGCAGAGCCACGAGGGTCTGGCGCTTGGATACGCAGTATTTT	CATSRATRVWRLDTQYF